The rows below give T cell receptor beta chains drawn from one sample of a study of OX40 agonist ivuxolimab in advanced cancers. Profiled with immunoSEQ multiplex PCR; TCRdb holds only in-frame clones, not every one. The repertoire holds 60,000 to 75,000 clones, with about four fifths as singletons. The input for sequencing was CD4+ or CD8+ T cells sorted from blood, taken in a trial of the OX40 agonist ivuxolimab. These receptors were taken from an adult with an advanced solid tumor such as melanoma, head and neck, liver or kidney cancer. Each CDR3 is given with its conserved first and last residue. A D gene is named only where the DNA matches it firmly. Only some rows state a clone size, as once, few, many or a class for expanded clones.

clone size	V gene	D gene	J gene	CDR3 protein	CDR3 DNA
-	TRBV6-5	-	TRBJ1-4	CASTSGVWEKLFF	TGTGCCAGCACCAGTGGAGTGTGGGAAAAACTGTTTTTT
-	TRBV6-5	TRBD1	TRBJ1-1	CASKTGGRTEAFF	TGTGCCAGCAAGACAGGGGGTCGCACTGAAGCTTTCTTT
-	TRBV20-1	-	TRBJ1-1	CSARGSGIAFF	TGCAGTGCTAGGGGGTCGGGGATTGCTTTCTTT
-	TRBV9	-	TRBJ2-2	CASSVGTINTGELFF	TGTGCCAGCAGCGTAGGAACTATTAACACCGGGGAGCTGTTTTTT
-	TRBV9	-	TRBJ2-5	CASSRDGETQYF	TGTGCCAGCAGCAGAGACGGGGAGACCCAGTACTTC
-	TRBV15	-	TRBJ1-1	CATSRDGRDEAFF	TGTGCCACCAGCAGAGATGGGAGGGATGAAGCTTTCTTT
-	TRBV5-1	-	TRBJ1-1	CASSFAGGNTEAFF	TGCGCCAGCAGCTTCGCTGGGGGAAACACTGAAGCTTTCTTT
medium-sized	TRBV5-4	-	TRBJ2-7	CASSLFAGDYEQYF	TGTGCCAGCAGCTTGTTTGCAGGAGACTACGAGCAGTACTTC
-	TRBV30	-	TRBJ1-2	CAWGTHNGYTF	TGTGCCTGGGGGACACACAATGGCTACACCTTC
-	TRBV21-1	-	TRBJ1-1	CASSKERGSEAFF	TGTGCCAGCAGCAAAGAGAGGGGATCTGAAGCTTTCTTT
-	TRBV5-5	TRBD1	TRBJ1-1	CASSLVGTGAFF	TGTGCCAGCAGCTTGGTGGGGACAGGGGCTTTCTTT
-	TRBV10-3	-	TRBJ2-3	CAIQRVRTDTQYF	TGTGCCATCCAGAGGGTCCGCACAGATACGCAGTATTTT
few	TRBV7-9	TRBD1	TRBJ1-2	CASSTGQGGGYTF	TGTGCCAGCAGCACGGGACAGGGCGGCGGCTACACCTTC
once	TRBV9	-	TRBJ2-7	CASSVKGGGGGEQYF	TGTGCCAGCAGCGTAAAAGGGGGCGGAGGGGGCGAGCAGTACTTC
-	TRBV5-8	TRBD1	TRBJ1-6	CASSLGQGARSPLHF	TGTGCCAGCAGCCTAGGACAGGGGGCCCGTTCACCCCTCCACTTT
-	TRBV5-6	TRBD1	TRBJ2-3	CASADRASTDTQYF	TGTGCCAGCGCTGACAGGGCTAGCACAGATACGCAGTATTTT
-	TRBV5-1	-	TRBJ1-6	CASSLDFNYNSPLHF	TGCGCCAGCAGCTTGGATTTCAACTATAATTCACCCCTCCACTTT
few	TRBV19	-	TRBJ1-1	CASGPWNTEAFF	TGTGCCAGCGGACCCTGGAACACTGAAGCTTTCTTT
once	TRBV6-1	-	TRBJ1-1	CASSRFTEAFF	TGTGCCAGCAGTCGTTTCACTGAAGCTTTCTTT
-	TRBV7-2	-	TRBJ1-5	CASSLTNRDQPQHF	TGTGCCAGCAGCCTTACCAACAGGGATCAGCCCCAGCATTTT
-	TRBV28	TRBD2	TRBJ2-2	CASSLSRGGAGGELFF	TGTGCCAGCAGTTTAAGTCGCGGGGGGGCCGGCGGGGAGCTGTTTTTT
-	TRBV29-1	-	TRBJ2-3	CSVELADTQYF	TGCAGCGTTGAGCTAGCAGATACGCAGTATTTT
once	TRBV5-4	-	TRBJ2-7	CASSREVPYEQYF	TGTGCCAGCAGCAGGGAAGTACCCTACGAGCAGTACTTC
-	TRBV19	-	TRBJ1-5	CAGARKYSNQPQHF	TGTGCCGGGGCCCGAAAATATAGCAATCAGCCCCAGCATTTT
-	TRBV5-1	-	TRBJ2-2	CASSLESMTGELFF	TGCGCCAGCAGCTTGGAAAGCATGACCGGGGAGCTGTTTTTT
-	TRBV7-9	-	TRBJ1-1	CASSLGSGNTEAFF	TGTGCCAGCAGCTTAGGGTCAGGGAACACTGAAGCTTTCTTT
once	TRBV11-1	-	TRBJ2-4	CASSLEGQGLQYF	TGTGCCAGCAGCTTAGAAGGGCAGGGACTTCAGTACTTC
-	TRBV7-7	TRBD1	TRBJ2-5	CASSLTGASQETQYF	TGTGCCAGCAGCTTAACAGGGGCCTCTCAAGAGACCCAGTACTTC
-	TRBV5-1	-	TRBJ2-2	CASSPLGTGELFF	TGCGCCAGCAGCCCTCTTGGGACCGGGGAGCTGTTTTTT
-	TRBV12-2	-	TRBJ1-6	CASRLAGRQSF	TGTGCAAGTCGCTTAGCCGGTCGTCAGAGCTTT
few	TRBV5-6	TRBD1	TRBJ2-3	CASSLSGQSTDTQYF	TGTGCCAGCAGCCTTTCGGGACAGAGCACAGATACGCAGTATTTT
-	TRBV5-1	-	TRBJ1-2	CASSLGRGGGYTF	TGCGCCAGCAGCTTGGGGAGGGGTGGTGGCTACACCTTC
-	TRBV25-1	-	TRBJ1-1	CASSELQATEAFF	TGTGCCAGCAGTGAATTACAGGCAACTGAAGCTTTCTTT
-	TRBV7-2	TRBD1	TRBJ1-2	CASSYNQGDYGYTF	TGTGCCAGCAGCTACAATCAGGGGGACTATGGCTACACCTTC
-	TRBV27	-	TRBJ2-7	CASSLPRPSCYEQYF	TGTGCCAGCAGTTTACCCCGACCCTCATGCTACGAGCAGTACTTC
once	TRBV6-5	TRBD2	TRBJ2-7	CASRRTSGGYEQYF	TGTGCCAGCAGGAGGACTAGCGGGGGATACGAGCAGTACTTC
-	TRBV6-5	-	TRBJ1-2	CASKGLYYGYTF	TGTGCCAGCAAGGGGCTTTACTATGGCTACACCTTC
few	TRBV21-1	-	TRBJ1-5	CASSNSGLSNQPQHF	TGTGCCAGCAGCAACTCGGGGTTAAGCAATCAGCCCCAGCATTTT
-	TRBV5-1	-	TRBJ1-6	CASRTVSSYNSPLHF	TGCGCCAGCAGGACCGTGAGCTCCTATAATTCACCCCTCCACTTT
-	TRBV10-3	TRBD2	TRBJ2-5	CAISEITRSVGGETQYF	TGTGCCATCAGTGAGATCACGCGGAGCGTGGGAGGGGAGACCCAGTACTTC
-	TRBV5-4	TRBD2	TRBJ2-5	CASSRELLAEETQYF	TGTGCCAGCAGCCGTGAGTTACTAGCGGAAGAGACCCAGTACTTC
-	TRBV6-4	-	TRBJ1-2	CASSPEANYGYTF	TGTGCCAGCAGTCCAGAAGCTAACTATGGCTACACCTTC
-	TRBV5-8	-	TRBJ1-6	CASSLGRMGNSPLHF	TGTGCCAGCAGCTTGGGGAGAATGGGGAATTCACCCCTCCACTTT
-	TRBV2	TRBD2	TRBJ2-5	CASSDRAGGATQYF	TGTGCCAGCAGTGATAGGGCGGGGGGGGCGACCCAGTACTTC
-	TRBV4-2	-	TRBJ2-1	CASSQDAGRFYNEQFF	TGTGCCAGCAGCCAAGATGCGGGGAGGTTCTACAATGAGCAGTTCTTC
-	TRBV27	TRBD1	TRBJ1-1	CASSLNRGLNTEAFF	TGTGCCAGCAGTTTGAACAGGGGATTGAACACTGAAGCTTTCTTT
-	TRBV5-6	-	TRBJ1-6	CASSNKNSPLHF	TGTGCCAGCAGCAATAAAAATTCACCCCTCCACTTT
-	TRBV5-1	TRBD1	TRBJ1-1	CASSAGQSNTEAFF	TGCGCCAGCAGCGCGGGACAGTCGAACACTGAAGCTTTCTTT
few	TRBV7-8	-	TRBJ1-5	CASSLDGAVNQPQHF	TGTGCCAGCAGCTTAGACGGGGCAGTTAATCAGCCCCAGCATTTT
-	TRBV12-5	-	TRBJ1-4	CASGLVVGVTNEKLFF	TGTGCTAGTGGTTTGGTAGTGGGGGTAACTAATGAAAAACTGTTTTTT
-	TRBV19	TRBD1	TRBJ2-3	CASTKTGKVDTQYF	TGTGCCAGTACAAAGACAGGGAAGGTGGATACGCAGTATTTT